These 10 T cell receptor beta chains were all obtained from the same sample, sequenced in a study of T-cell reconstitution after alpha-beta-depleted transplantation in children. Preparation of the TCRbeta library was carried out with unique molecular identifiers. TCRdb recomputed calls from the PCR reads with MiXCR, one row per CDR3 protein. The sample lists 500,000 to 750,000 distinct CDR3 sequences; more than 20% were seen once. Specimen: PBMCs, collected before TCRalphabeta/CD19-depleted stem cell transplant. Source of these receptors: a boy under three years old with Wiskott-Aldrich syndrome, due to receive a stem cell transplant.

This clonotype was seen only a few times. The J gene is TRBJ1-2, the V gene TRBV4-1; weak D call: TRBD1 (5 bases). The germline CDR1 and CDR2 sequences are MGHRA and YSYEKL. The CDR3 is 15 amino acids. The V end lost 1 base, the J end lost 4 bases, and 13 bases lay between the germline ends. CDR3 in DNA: TGCGCCAGCAGCCAAGTAGTGTCGCAGGGCTATGGCTACACCTTC. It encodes CASSQVVSQGYGYTF.

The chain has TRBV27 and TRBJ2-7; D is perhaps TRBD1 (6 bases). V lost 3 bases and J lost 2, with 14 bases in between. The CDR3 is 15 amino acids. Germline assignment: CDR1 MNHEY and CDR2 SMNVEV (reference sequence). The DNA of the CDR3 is TGTGCCAGCAGTTTCGCAGGGGCTGAGGCCTACGAGCAGTACTTC. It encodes CASSFAGAEAYEQYF.

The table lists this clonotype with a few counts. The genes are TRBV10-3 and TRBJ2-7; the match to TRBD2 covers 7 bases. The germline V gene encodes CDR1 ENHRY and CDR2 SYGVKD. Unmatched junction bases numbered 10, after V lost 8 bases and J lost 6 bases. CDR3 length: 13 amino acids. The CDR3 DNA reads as TGTGCCATCCGAGCGGGGAGGGCCTTCGAGCAGTACTTC. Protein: CAIRAGRAFEQYF.

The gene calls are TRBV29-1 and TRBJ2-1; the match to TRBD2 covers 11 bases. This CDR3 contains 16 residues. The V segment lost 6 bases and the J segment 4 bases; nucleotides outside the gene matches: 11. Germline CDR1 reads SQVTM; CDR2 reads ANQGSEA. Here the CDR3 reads CSVGAQTSGRYNEQFF. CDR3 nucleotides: TGCAGCGTCGGGGCCCAAACTAGCGGGAGATACAATGAGCAGTTCTTC.

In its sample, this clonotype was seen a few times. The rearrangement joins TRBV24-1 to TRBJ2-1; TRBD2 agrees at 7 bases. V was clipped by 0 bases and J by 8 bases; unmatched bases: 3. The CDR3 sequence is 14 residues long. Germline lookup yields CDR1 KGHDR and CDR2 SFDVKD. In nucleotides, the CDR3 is TGTGCCACCAGTGATTTGGGCGGGAGCGATGAGCAGTTCTTC. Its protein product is CATSDLGGSDEQFF.

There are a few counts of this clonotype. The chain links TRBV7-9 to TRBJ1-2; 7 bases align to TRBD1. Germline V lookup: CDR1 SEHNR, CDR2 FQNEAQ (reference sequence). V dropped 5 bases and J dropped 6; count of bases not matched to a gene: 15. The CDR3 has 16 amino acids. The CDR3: CASSAPLRLTGHGYTF. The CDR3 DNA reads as TGTGCCAGCAGCGCGCCCCTTCGCTTGACAGGGCATGGCTACACCTTC.

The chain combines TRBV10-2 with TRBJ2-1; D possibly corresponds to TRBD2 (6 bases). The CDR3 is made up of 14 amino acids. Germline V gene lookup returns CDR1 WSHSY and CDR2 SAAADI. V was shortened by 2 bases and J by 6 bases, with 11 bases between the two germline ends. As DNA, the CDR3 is TGCGCCAGCAGTGAGACTAGCAGGAGCAATGAGCAGTTCTTC. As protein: CASSETSRSNEQFF.

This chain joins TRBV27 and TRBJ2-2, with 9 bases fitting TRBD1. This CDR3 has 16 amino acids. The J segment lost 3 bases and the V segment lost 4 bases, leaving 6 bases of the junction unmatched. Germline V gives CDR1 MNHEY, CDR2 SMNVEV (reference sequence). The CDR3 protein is CASSWLQGADTGELFF. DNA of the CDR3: TGTGCCAGCAGTTGGCTACAGGGGGCTGACACCGGGGAGCTGTTTTTT.

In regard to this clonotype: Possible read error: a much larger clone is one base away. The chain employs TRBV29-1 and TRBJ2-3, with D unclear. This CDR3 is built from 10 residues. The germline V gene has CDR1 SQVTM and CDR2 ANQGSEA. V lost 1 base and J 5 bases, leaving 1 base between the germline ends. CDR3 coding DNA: TGCAGCGTTGAAGGAGATACGCAGTATTTT. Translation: CSVEGDTQYF.

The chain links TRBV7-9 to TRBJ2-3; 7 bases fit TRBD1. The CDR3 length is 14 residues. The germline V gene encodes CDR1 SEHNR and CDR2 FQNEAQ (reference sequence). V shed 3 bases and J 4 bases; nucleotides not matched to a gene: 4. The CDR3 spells CASSFGQVSDTQYF. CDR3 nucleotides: TGTGCCAGCAGCTTCGGACAGGTTTCAGATACGCAGTATTTT.